One and the same sample provided the 6 T cell receptor beta chains below, sequenced in a study of blood T cell repertoires in COVID-19. Method: immunoSEQ multiplex PCR; TCRdb's copy keeps in-frame clones and lacks some. The sample holds 200,000 to 300,000 clones, roughly nine tenths seen once. Specimen: PBMCs or T cells enriched from blood (not recorded which). The source of these receptors is a woman in her late teens or twenties who had recovered from COVID-19.

This clone was detected a few times. The V and J genes are TRBV7-8 and TRBJ1-4; no clear D. The V gene's germline CDR1 is SGHVS and CDR2 FQNEAQ. The CDR3 consists of 15 residues. The germline V and J ends were trimmed by 4 bases and 4 bases, with 13 bases remaining between them. The CDR3 DNA reads TGTGCCAGCAGCTCATACAGAATGGGTAATGAAAAACTGTTTTTT. Protein product: CASSSYRMGNEKLFF.

The genes are TRBV7-2 and TRBJ2-2; D is possibly TRBD2 (6 bases). Trimming cost V 2 bases and J 6 bases, with 13 bases left between them. Per germline, CDR1 SGHTA and CDR2 FQGNSA. This CDR3 has 15 amino acids. CDR3 protein: CASSLRLGEAGELFF. CDR3 DNA: TGTGCCAGCAGCTTACGACTAGGGGAAGCCGGGGAGCTGTTTTTT.

This clone was seen a handful of times. The genes are TRBV12-3 or TRBV12-4 and TRBJ1-2; no reliable D call. CDR3 length: 12 residues. V lost 8 bases to trimming and J lost 0 bases, with 7 bases between them. The CDR3 bases are TGTGCCAGCGGTGCAGCTAACTATGGCTACACCTTC. As protein: CASGAANYGYTF.

The chain combines TRBV19 with TRBJ2-3, with 16 bases aligning to TRBD2. CDR3 length: 19 residues. Unmatched junction bases numbered 6, after V lost 3 bases and J lost 0 bases. Germline V lookup: CDR1 LNHDA, CDR2 SQIVND (reference sequence). CDR3 DNA: TGTGCCAGTAGTATGGGACTAGCGGGGGGGAAAACTAGCACAGATACGCAGTATTTT. This translates into CASSMGLAGGKTSTDTQYF.

The rearrangement joins TRBV24-1 to TRBJ2-3, with 7 bases identical to TRBD1. The length of the CDR3 is 15 residues. Germline-derived CDR1 and CDR2 are KGHDR and SFDVKD. J lost 3 bases, V lost 4 bases, and 6 bases had no gene match. The CDR3: CATSDGQAWTDTQYF. The CDR3, as DNA: TGTGCCACCAGTGACGGACAGGCCTGGACAGATACGCAGTATTTT.

J is TRBJ1-5 and V is TRBV27; D is uncertain. V was cut by 5 bases and J by 0 bases, with 8 bases left in between. The germline V gene encodes CDR1 MNHEY and CDR2 SMNVEV (reference sequence). The CDR3 has 14 residues. The CDR3 DNA reads TGTGCCAGCAGTCCCAACAATAGCAATCAGCCCCAGCATTTT. This encodes CASSPNNSNQPQHF.